This note documents a single TCR beta chain sequence. Antigen unknown. This sample also contains other DNA sequences that code for the same CDR3. These data come from a study of shared clonotypes between healthy human individuals. The CDR3 covers 11 residues. The germline V gene has CDR1 SGHRS and CDR2 YFSETQ. Trimming removed 5 bases at V and 5 bases at J, with 7 bases between. Findings and caveats of the study: Among the subsets, naive ones generally showed larger estimated richness than memory ones.

Some clones are missing from TCRdb's copy, which holds only in-frame ones; the method was immunoSEQ multiplex PCR. The table has 950,000 to 1,100,000 clones, approximately 78% seen once; the top ten hold roughly 0.55%. This sequence joins TRBV5-1 and TRBJ2-5; D is unresolved. The sequence was obtained from a man between 18 and 35 years old in good health. Some clones in this sample may be carry-over from other donors' samples. Sequencing was performed on memory CD4+ T cells from PBMCs. Noted subset: CD45RA-negative fraction. Here the CDR3 reads CASSSRETQYF. CDR3 in DNA: TGCGCCAGCAGTTCCAGGGAGACCCAGTACTTC.